A single sample gave rise to the 26 T cell receptor beta chains below, sequenced in a study of Graves' ophthalmopathy and Graves' hyperthyroidism. TCR beta CDR3 amplification used RNA transcripts. HTBI primers primed a first-round RT-PCR, and a second-round multiplex PCR followed. TCRdb recomputed calls from the multiplex PCR reads with MiXCR, one row per CDR3 protein. In the table there are about 500,000 distinct CDR3 sequences, around an eighth of which are singletons. The sequencing input was blood. The receptors shown here come from a woman in her thirties with Graves' ophthalmopathy.

This clonotype came up many times. This chain connects TRBV12-3 or TRBV12-4 to TRBJ2-5; D perhaps matches TRBD2 (5 bases). With 2 bases removed from V and 5 bases from J, the gap between germline ends came to 12 bases. This CDR3 has 14 amino acids. The CDR3 is CASSLKRARETQYF. CDR3 in DNA: TGTGCCAGCAGTTTAAAGAGGGCGCGGGAGACCCAGTACTTC.

This clonotype has only a few counts. V usage is TRBV13 and J usage is TRBJ2-4, with 9 bases that match TRBD1. J was trimmed by 4 bases and V by 5 bases; bases with no gene match: 9. The CDR3 covers 16 residues. CDR1 PRHDT and CDR2 FYEKMQ come from the germline V gene (reference sequence). CDR3 region: CASSEMGGQGKNIQYF. The DNA for the CDR3 is TGTGCCAGCAGCGAGATGGGGGGACAGGGAAAAAACATTCAGTACTTC.

This clonotype was counted at least ten times. The rearrangement joins TRBV12-3 or TRBV12-4 to TRBJ2-7, with D tentatively TRBD2 (7 bases). The CDR3 extends over 18 amino acids. The germline V and J ends were trimmed by 5 bases and 9 bases, with 32 bases remaining between them. CDR3 residues: CASSLGGPMGRTHSGQYF. CDR3 sequence (DNA): TGTGCCAGCAGTCTCGGGGGGCCAATGGGACGTACTCATAGCGGGCAGTACTTC.

This clonotype has at least ten counts. The V gene is TRBV3-1, the J gene TRBJ2-5; a weak D match, TRBD2 (5 bases). CDR1 is LGHDT, CDR2 YNNKEL, per germline (reference sequence). Deletions cut 0 bases from V and 5 bases from J, with 13 bases between. CDR3 length: 15 residues. CDR3 sequence (DNA): TGTGCCAGCAGCCAAGATAACGGGAACGACGAGACCCAGTACTTC. The encoded protein is CASSQDNGNDETQYF.

This clonotype was found many times. The V call is TRBV12-3 or TRBV12-4, the J call TRBJ2-7, with a possible D match to TRBD1 (5 bases). This CDR3 has 13 amino acids. V was shortened by 6 bases and J by 5 bases, with 14 bases between the two germline ends. The DNA of the CDR3 is TGTGCCAGCAGCTTTTCGGACACCAACGAGCAGTACTTC. Protein product: CASSFSDTNEQYF.

In its sample, this clonotype was seen a few times. This rearrangement joins TRBV6-1 to TRBJ1-1; TRBD1 might be the D (6 bases). V was trimmed by 7 bases and J by 3 bases, leaving 12 bases between them. Germline V gene sequence: CDR1 MNHNS, CDR2 SASEGT. There are 13 residues in the CDR3. The CDR3 loop reads CASTRGGHTEAFF. DNA of the CDR3: TGTGCCAGCACTCGGGGGGGCCACACTGAAGCTTTCTTT.

This clonotype occurred many times. The V gene is TRBV24-1, the J gene TRBJ2-7; TRBD2 matches 11 bases. V lost 5 bases to trimming and J lost 3 bases; unmatched junction nucleotides: 8. Germline CDR1 reads KGHDR; CDR2 reads SFDVKD. The CDR3 spans 16 residues. CDR3 region: CATSGEIAGGSYEQYF. For the CDR3, the DNA is TGTGCCACCAGTGGGGAAATAGCGGGAGGGAGCTACGAGCAGTACTTC.

This clonotype has at least ten counts. The chain uses TRBV12-3 or TRBV12-4 and TRBJ2-5; maybe TRBD1 (5 bases). Trimming cost V 7 bases and J 5 bases, with 11 bases left between them. The CDR3 extends over 12 amino acids. The CDR3 loop reads CASKRAGETQYF. The DNA of the CDR3 is TGTGCCAGCAAAAGGGCAGGGGAGACCCAGTACTTC.

Only a few counts were recorded for this clonotype. The chain joins TRBV12-3 or TRBV12-4 to TRBJ1-3, with TRBD1 matching over 9 bases. J lost 3 bases, V lost 0 bases, and 6 bases had no gene match. CDR3 size: 17 residues. This CDR3 is CASSLAGQGTLGNTIYF. In nucleotides, the CDR3 is TGTGCCAGCAGTTTAGCAGGACAGGGGACTCTTGGAAACACCATATATTTT.

This clonotype was found many times. The V gene is TRBV20-1, the J gene TRBJ2-4; 8 positions agree with TRBD2. J was trimmed by 9 bases and V by 2 bases; bases with no gene match: 6. This CDR3 comprises 13 residues. Looked up from germline, CDR1 is DFQATT and CDR2 is SNEGSKA (reference sequence). CDR3 nucleotide sequence: TGCAGTGCTAGACTGGGACTAGGAACCATTCAGTACTTC. Translated, it gives CSARLGLGTIQYF.

This clonotype was detected a few times. The V call is TRBV4-1, the J call TRBJ2-5; D gene unclear. The V and J ends lost 5 bases and 2 bases respectively, with 9 bases between them. Germline V gene data show CDR1 as MGHRA and CDR2 as YSYEKL. The CDR3 has 13 residues. The CDR3 bases are TGCGCCAGCAGCACGGAATTTCAAGAGACCCAGTACTTC. Protein sequence: CASSTEFQETQYF.

At least ten counts were recorded for this clonotype. The genes are TRBV19 and TRBJ1-2, with D hard to call. This CDR3 region has 13 residues. V was trimmed by 8 bases and J by 8 bases, leaving 18 bases between them. Germline V lookup: CDR1 LNHDA, CDR2 SQIVND (reference sequence). The CDR3 sequence: CASRSQARDGYTF. As DNA, the CDR3 is TGTGCCAGTCGGTCCCAAGCTCGCGACGGCTACACCTTC.

About this clonotype: This may stem from a read error, because a much larger clone lies one nucleotide away. CDR3 DNA sequence: TGTGCCAGCATCCGCAGGGGGCAGGGTCAGCCCCAGCATTTT. Translating gives CASIRRGQGQPQHF. This sequence joins TRBV28 and TRBJ1-5; 8 nucleotides match TRBD1. In germline, CDR1 is MDHEN, CDR2 SYDVKM. The CDR3 is 14 amino acids. The V gene end was trimmed by 7 bases and the J gene end by 6 bases; junction bases not matched to a gene: 8.

This clonotype has ten or more counts. The chain employs TRBV5-1 and TRBJ1-2, with 9 bases lining up with TRBD1. The V gene's germline CDR1 is SGHRS and CDR2 YFSETQ. With V trimmed by 0 bases and J by 6 bases, 6 bases remained unmatched. The CDR3 has 15 residues. CDR3 in DNA: TGCGCCAGCAGCTTGGTGGGACAGGGCTTGGATGGCTACACCTTC. Translating gives CASSLVGQGLDGYTF.

This clonotype has a count of ten or more. This chain links TRBV28 with TRBJ1-5, with 7 bases matching TRBD1. Germline trimming cut 7 bases from V and 6 bases from J; bases unmatched to any gene: 6. The CDR3 length is 13 residues. From germline, CDR1 is MDHEN and CDR2 SYDVKM. CDR3: CASTMTGRQPQHF. In nucleotides, the CDR3 is TGTGCCAGCACCATGACAGGGCGTCAGCCCCAGCATTTT. Looking up the rest from reference TRBV28 and TRBJ1-5 gives the full variable domain: DVKVTQSSRYLVKRTGEKVFLECVQDMDHENMFWYRQDPGLGLRLIYFSYDVKMKEKGDIPEGYSVSREKKERFSLILESASTNQTSMYLCASTMTGRQPQHFGDGTRLSIL.

This clonotype was counted ten times or more. The chain combines TRBV6-1 with TRBJ1-1, with D uncertain. Germline loops: CDR1 MNHNS, CDR2 SASEGT. CDR3 length: 9 amino acids. The CDR3 bases are TGTGCAGCGATCACTGAAGCTTTCTTT. Residues: CAAITEAFF.

This clonotype was detected ten times or more. The J gene is TRBJ2-7, the V gene TRBV28; the D gene is possibly TRBD2 (6 bases). Germline lookup yields CDR1 MDHEN and CDR2 SYDVKM. CDR3 length: 14 amino acids. V gave up 5 bases and J gave up 3 bases, with 14 bases separating them. CDR3 residues: CASSPGLEVYEQYF. The DNA for the CDR3 is TGTGCCAGCAGTCCGGGACTTGAAGTCTACGAGCAGTACTTC.

As concerns this clonotype: A much larger clone lies one base from this, so it may be a read error. This rearrangement joins TRBV11-3 to TRBJ2-5; 11 bases match TRBD1. CDR1 is SGHNT and CDR2 is YENEEA in the germline V gene. This CDR3 has 16 residues. The CDR3 DNA reads as TGTGCCGGCAGCTTCGCCCCGGGACAGGGGGAAGAGACCCAGTACTTC. Translating it yields CAGSFAPGQGEETQYF. The full variable domain, its missing parts supplied by reference TRBV11-3 and TRBJ2-5, is EAGVVQSPRYKIIEKKQPVAFWCNPISGHNTLYWYLQNLGQGPELLIRYENEEAVDDSQLPKDRFSAERLKGVDSTLKIQPAELGDSAVYLCAGSFAPGQGEETQYFGPGTRLLVL.

The chain employs TRBV6-1 and TRBJ2-2; 10 nucleotides match TRBD2. With 4 bases clipped from V and 6 bases from J, the junction kept 8 bases outside the gene matches. Germline CDR1 and CDR2: MNHNS and SASEGT. This CDR3 is built from 16 residues. The CDR3 region is CASSGGLADRPGELFF. As DNA, the CDR3 is TGTGCCAGCAGTGGAGGACTAGCGGATCGGCCCGGGGAGCTGTTTTTT.

This chain joins TRBV20-1 and TRBJ2-2; D gene ambiguous. The germline V gene has CDR1 DFQATT and CDR2 SNEGSKA (reference sequence). The CDR3 runs to 14 residues. V lost 0 bases and J 1 base, leaving 6 bases between the germline ends. The CDR3 sequence is CSARDALNTGELFF. Written as DNA, the CDR3 is TGCAGTGCTAGAGACGCCTTGAACACCGGGGAGCTGTTTTTT.

This clonotype was detected many times. The rearrangement joins TRBV25-1 to TRBJ2-6; TRBD2 is a possible D gene (6 bases). The CDR3 has 17 residues. Germline V lookup: CDR1 MGHDK, CDR2 SYGVNS. Deletions cut 1 base from V and 0 bases from J, with 10 bases between. CDR3 nucleotide sequence: TGTGCCAGCAGTGAATTGGAGGGGAGCTCTGGGGCCAACGTCCTGACTTTC. This codes for CASSELEGSSGANVLTF.

The rearrangement joins TRBV11-2 to TRBJ2-2; a weak D match, TRBD2 (7 bases). CDR1 and CDR2 (germline): SGHAT, FQNNGV. Deletions cut 7 bases from V and 6 bases from J, with 21 bases between. The CDR3 sequence is 16 residues long. DNA of the CDR3: TGTGCCAGCAATTTTGCCCCAGGGGCGGGGGCCGGGGAGCTGTTTTTT. Translating gives CASNFAPGAGAGELFF.

This clonotype was seen repeatedly, ten times or more. CDR3 residues: CASSSHPGLAKNTGELFF. As DNA, the CDR3 is TGTGCCAGCAGCTCGCACCCGGGACTAGCAAAGAACACCGGGGAGCTGTTTTTT. The chain uses TRBV11-2 and TRBJ2-2; 9 positions match TRBD2. CDR1 is SGHAT, CDR2 FQNNGV, per germline. V dropped 4 bases and J dropped 1; count of bases not matched to a gene: 10. CDR3 length: 18 amino acids.

This clonotype was seen a few times. V usage is TRBV5-1 and J usage is TRBJ1-2, with 7 bases identical to TRBD1. Germline V CDR1 and CDR2: SGHRS, YFSETQ. The CDR3 spans 15 residues. Losses at the gene ends were 4 bases for V and 0 bases for J; bases not matched to a gene: 6. The CDR3, as DNA: TGCGCCAGCAGCAGGACAGGAGAAGCTAACTATGGCTACACCTTC. Amino acid sequence: CASSRTGEANYGYTF.

This clonotype was detected many times. The chain links TRBV6-5 to TRBJ2-7; 7 bases are shared with TRBD1. This CDR3 spans 16 amino acids. Trimming took 0 bases from V and 0 from J; bases not matched to a gene: 5. Germline assignment: CDR1 MNHEY and CDR2 SVGAGI. CDR3 bases: TGTGCCAGCAGTTACTCGGGACAGTCGAGCTCCTACGAGCAGTACTTC. It specifies CASSYSGQSSSYEQYF.

This clonotype was recorded many times. This chain links TRBV10-3 with TRBJ1-5; 7 nucleotides line up with TRBD1. The CDR3 is 14 amino acids. V dropped 6 bases and J dropped 4; count of bases not matched to a gene: 6. The germline CDR1 and CDR2 sequences are ENHRY and SYGVKD. This CDR3 reads CAISQGTANQPQHF. CDR3 sequence (DNA): TGTGCCATCAGCCAAGGGACAGCAAATCAGCCCCAGCATTTT.